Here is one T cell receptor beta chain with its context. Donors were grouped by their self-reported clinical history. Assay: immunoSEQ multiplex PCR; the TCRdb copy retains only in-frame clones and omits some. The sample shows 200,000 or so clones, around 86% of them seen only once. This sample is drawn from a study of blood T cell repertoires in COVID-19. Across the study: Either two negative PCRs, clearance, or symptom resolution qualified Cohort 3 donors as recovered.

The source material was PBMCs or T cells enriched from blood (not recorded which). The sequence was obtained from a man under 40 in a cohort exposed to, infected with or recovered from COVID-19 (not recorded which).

This chain's CDR3 is CASRLAVQETQYF. In DNA form, the CDR3 reads TGCGCCAGCAGACTAGCGGTCCAAGAGACCCAGTACTTC. The chain links TRBV5-1 to TRBJ2-5; 8 bases line up with TRBD2. V shed 5 bases, J shed 1 base, and the junction held 1 base outside the gene matches. There are 13 residues in the CDR3. Germline CDR1 SGHRS, CDR2 YFSETQ.